This T cell receptor (beta chain) was profiled in a study of blood T cell repertoires in COVID-19. About the research overall: Spain, Italy and the United States supplied samples that represented acute and convalescent COVID-19. In each case, the material was cDNA or gDNA derived from T cells, B-cell-depleted T cells, or PBMCs.

Authors' analysis steps: Reference gene primer amplification gave nucleated cell count estimates. TCRdb's table, derived via immunoSEQ multiplex PCR, lists solely in-frame clones and lacks some. V, J and clone size reflect that table, while D and trimming were determined from the DNA. In the table there are about 280,000 clones, approximately 86% of which are singletons. Trimming at V came to 4 bases and at J to 10 bases, leaving 6 bases not matched to a gene. This CDR3 spans 12 amino acids. Germline V gene sequence: CDR1 MNHEY, CDR2 SVGAGI. The sequence was collected from a woman in her thirties who had recovered from COVID-19. The sample was peripheral blood. V and J are TRBV6-5 and TRBJ1-2; 7 bases are shared with TRBD1. CDR3 region: CASSSPTGTYTF. CDR3 sequence (DNA): TGTGCCAGCAGTTCCCCGACAGGGACCTACACCTTC.